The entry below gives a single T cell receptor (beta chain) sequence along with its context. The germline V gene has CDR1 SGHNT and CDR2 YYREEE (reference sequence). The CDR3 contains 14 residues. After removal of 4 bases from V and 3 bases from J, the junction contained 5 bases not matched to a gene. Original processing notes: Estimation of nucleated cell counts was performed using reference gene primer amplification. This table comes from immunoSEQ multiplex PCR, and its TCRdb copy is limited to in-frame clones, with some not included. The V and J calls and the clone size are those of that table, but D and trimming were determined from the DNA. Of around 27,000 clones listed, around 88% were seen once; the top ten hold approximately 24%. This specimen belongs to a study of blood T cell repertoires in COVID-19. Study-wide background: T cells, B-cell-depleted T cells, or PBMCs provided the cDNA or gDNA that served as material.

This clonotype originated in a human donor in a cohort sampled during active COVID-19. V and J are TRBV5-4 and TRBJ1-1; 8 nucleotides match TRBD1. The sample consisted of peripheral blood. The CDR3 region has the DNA TGTGCCAGCAGCACGCCGGGACAGGACACTGAAGCTTTCTTT. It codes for CASSTPGQDTEAFF. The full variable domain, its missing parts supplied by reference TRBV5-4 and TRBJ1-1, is ETGVTQSPTHLIKTRGQQVTLRCSSQSGHNTVSWYQQALGQGPQFIFQYYREEENGRGNFPPRFSGLQFPNYSSELNVNALELDDSALYLCASSTPGQDTEAFFGQGTRLTVV.